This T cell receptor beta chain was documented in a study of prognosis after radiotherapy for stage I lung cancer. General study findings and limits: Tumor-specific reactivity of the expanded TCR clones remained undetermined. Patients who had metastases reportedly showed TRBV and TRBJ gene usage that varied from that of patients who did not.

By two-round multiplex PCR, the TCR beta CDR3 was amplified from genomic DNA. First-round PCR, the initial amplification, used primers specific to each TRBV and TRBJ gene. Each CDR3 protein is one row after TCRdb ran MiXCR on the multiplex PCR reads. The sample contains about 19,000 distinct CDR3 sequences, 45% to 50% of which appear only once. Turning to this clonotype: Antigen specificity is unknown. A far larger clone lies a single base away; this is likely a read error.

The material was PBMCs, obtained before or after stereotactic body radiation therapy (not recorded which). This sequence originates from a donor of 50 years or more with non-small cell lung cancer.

The CDR3 nucleotides read TGTGCCAGCAGTACGACATTTACAGATACGCAGTATTTT. Translation gives CASSTTFTDTQYF. V usage is TRBV7-9 and J usage is TRBJ2-3, with D hard to call. V dropped 6 bases and J dropped 3 bases, with 10 bases sitting between them. The CDR3 loop spans 13 amino acids. The germline V gene encodes CDR1 SEHNR and CDR2 FQNEAQ (reference sequence).